This T cell receptor beta chain is from a study of blood T cell repertoires in COVID-19. Study context: The United States, Italy and Spain were the sources of the acute and convalescent COVID-19 samples. Nucleic acid was either cDNA or gDNA, and it came from T cells, B-cell-depleted T cells, or PBMCs.

How the authors handled the data: Quantification of nucleated cells was approximated via reference gene primer amplification. The table came from immunoSEQ multiplex PCR; TCRdb's copy has only in-frame clones and leaves some out. The DNA gave D and trimming, while V, J and clone size come from that table. Here the sample spans about 370,000 clones, more than 70% being singletons. Enrolled during active infection, Seattle patients were then followed longitudinally. The CDR3 contains 15 residues. Per the germline V gene, CDR1 is SGHVS and CDR2 is FNYEAQ. V was clipped by 0 bases and J by 0 bases, with 7 bases between them.

This chain uses TRBV7-6 with TRBJ2-3; no definite D call. Specimen: peripheral blood. The sequence came from a woman in her twenties or thirties with COVID-19, enrolled during active disease. The CDR3 DNA reads as TGTGCCAGCAGCTTAGCGCGAGTAAGCACAGATACGCAGTATTTT. It translates to CASSLARVSTDTQYF.